The 17 T cell receptor beta chains below all came from one sample that was sequenced in a study of blood T cell repertoires in COVID-19. Only in-frame clones appear in the TCRdb table, and some are missing; sequencing was by immunoSEQ multiplex PCR. This sample has approximately 120,000 clones, with more than 65% found just once. Sequencing was performed on peripheral blood. These receptors all stem from a woman between 65 and 79 years old with acute or convalescent COVID-19.

The chain links TRBV9 to TRBJ1-1; tentatively, D is TRBD1 (5 bases). Germline V gene lookup returns CDR1 SGDLS and CDR2 YYNGEE. This CDR3 region has 17 residues. The ends were cut back, 0 bases at V and 4 bases at J, with 19 bases in the middle. The CDR3 loop reads CASSVGGGVGVGTEAFF. The CDR3 DNA sequence: TGTGCCAGCAGCGTAGGCGGAGGGGTGGGGGTCGGCACTGAAGCTTTCTTT.

This clone was seen more than once but under ten times. J is TRBJ2-7 and V is TRBV28, with 7 bases that match TRBD1. There are 14 residues in the CDR3. V shed 3 bases and J 3 bases; nucleotides not matched to a gene: 5. Germline-derived CDR1 and CDR2 are MDHEN and SYDVKM. The CDR3 spells CASSFLGGNYEQYF. The CDR3 DNA reads as TGTGCCAGCAGTTTCCTAGGGGGCAACTACGAGCAGTACTTC.

In its sample, this clone was seen a few times. CDR3 in amino acids: CASSQTGANTEAFF. Here the CDR3 DNA reads TGTGCCAGTAGTCAGACAGGAGCGAACACTGAAGCTTTCTTT. This sequence joins TRBV19 and TRBJ1-1; tentative D call: TRBD1 (6 bases). With 5 bases removed from V and 1 base from J, the gap between germline ends came to 11 bases. Germline V gene data show CDR1 as LNHDA and CDR2 as SQIVND (reference sequence). The length of the CDR3 is 14 residues.

V is TRBV7-9 and J is TRBJ1-2; the D gene is possibly TRBD1 (5 bases). V was trimmed by 5 bases and J by 4 bases, leaving 11 bases between them. This CDR3 region has 13 residues. Germline CDR1 is SEHNR and CDR2 is FQNEAQ (reference sequence). The CDR3 DNA reads as TGTGCCAGCAGCCAGGGAAACTTCTATGGCTACACCTTC. This translates into CASSQGNFYGYTF.

V is TRBV19 and J is TRBJ1-1, with TRBD1 matching over 8 bases. The germline V gene has CDR1 LNHDA and CDR2 SQIVND (reference sequence). The CDR3 sequence is 15 residues long. Trimming removed 5 bases from V and 2 bases from J; junction bases left unmatched: 7. In nucleotides, the CDR3 is TGTGCCAGTAGTCTTAGGACAGGGACTAACACTGAAGCTTTCTTT. Its translation: CASSLRTGTNTEAFF.

The chain carries TRBV27 and TRBJ1-1; D unclear. The CDR3 is made up of 15 amino acids. Trimming cost V 8 bases and J 5 bases, with 21 bases left between them. The V gene's germline CDR1 is MNHEY and CDR2 SMNVEV (reference sequence). The CDR3 reads CASVIDNRRGTEAFF. CDR3 nucleotides: TGTGCCAGCGTAATCGACAACCGACGGGGAACTGAAGCTTTCTTT.

The gene calls are TRBV2 and TRBJ1-6; 10 bases align to TRBD1. The germline V gene encodes CDR1 SNHLY and CDR2 FYNNEI. V lost 11 bases, J lost 7 bases, and 2 bases stayed unmatched. CDR3 length: 12 residues. The CDR3 DNA reads as TGTGCCGGGACAGGGGACAATTCACCCCTCCACTTT. Its protein is CAGTGDNSPLHF.

The CDR3 sequence is CSVAPGHIYGYTF. CDR3 nucleotides: TGCAGCGTCGCCCCGGGACACATCTATGGCTACACCTTC. This chain joins TRBV29-1 and TRBJ1-2, with D perhaps matching TRBD1 (6 bases). The CDR3 contains 13 residues. Trimming left V 6 bases short and J 4 bases short, with 15 bases between. Germline CDR1 SQVTM, CDR2 ANQGSEA.

The chain joins TRBV6-5 to TRBJ2-4; 8 bases align to TRBD2. Germline V gene data show CDR1 as MNHEY and CDR2 as SVGAGI. This CDR3 has 15 amino acids. The V segment lost 0 bases and the J segment 9 bases; nucleotides outside the gene matches: 7. The CDR3 loop reads CASSYSAGGLGIQYF. In DNA, the CDR3 is TGTGCCAGCAGTTACTCGGCGGGGGGCCTGGGCATTCAGTACTTC.

The chain recombines TRBV5-1 with TRBJ2-7, with 9 nucleotides matching TRBD1. The CDR3 contains 18 residues. The V gene end was trimmed by 4 bases and the J gene end by 7 bases; junction bases not matched to a gene: 21. The germline V gene encodes CDR1 SGHRS and CDR2 YFSETQ. The CDR3 region has the DNA TGCGCCAGCAGCCAAGGGTACAGGGGGCGGTTAAACTATCCTGAGCAGTACTTC. Encoded protein: CASSQGYRGRLNYPEQYF.

The genes are TRBV11-2 and TRBJ1-2; D is perhaps TRBD1 (6 bases). Germline assignment: CDR1 SGHAT and CDR2 FQNNGV. The CDR3 extends over 15 amino acids. V was trimmed by 5 bases and J by 4 bases, leaving 17 bases between them. The CDR3 DNA follows: TGTGCCAGCAGCAATAGTGGCCAGGGGCCCTATGGCTACACCTTC. Its translation is CASSNSGQGPYGYTF. The complete variable domain, with remaining parts taken from reference TRBV11-2 and TRBJ1-2, reads EAGVAQSPRYKIIEKRQSVAFWCNPISGHATLYWYQQILGQGPKLLIQFQNNGVVDDSQLPKDRFSAERLKGVDSTLKIQPAKLEDSAVYLCASSNSGQGPYGYTFGSGTRLTVV.

With respect to this clone: The sample carries other DNA sequences with the same CDR3. The chain links TRBV12-3 or TRBV12-4 to TRBJ1-1; 10 nucleotides match TRBD1. The CDR3 sequence is 13 residues long. The trim removed 5 bases at V and 4 bases at J, leaving 1 base unmatched. In DNA form, the CDR3 reads TGTGCCAGCAGTCGGACAGGGGGCACTGAAGCTTTCTTT. It is translated as CASSRTGGTEAFF.

V gene TRBV6-5 combines with J gene TRBJ2-1; 9 nucleotides match TRBD2. Germline V gene sequence: CDR1 MNHEY, CDR2 SVGAGI. The CDR3 covers 16 residues. J was trimmed by 2 bases and V by 0 bases; bases with no gene match: 2. Here the CDR3 DNA reads TGTGCCAGCAGTTACTCGTCTAGCGGGGCCTACAATGAGCAGTTCTTC. Translating gives CASSYSSSGAYNEQFF.

This chain joins TRBV7-9 and TRBJ2-2; 10 bases map to TRBD1. This CDR3 spans 17 amino acids. Trimming cost V 4 bases and J 4 bases; bases outside gene matches: 9. Germline CDR1 reads SEHNR; CDR2 reads FQNEAQ (reference sequence). CDR3 nucleotide sequence: TGTGCCAGCAGCTCACCACTGGGACAGGGGTTCACCGGGGAGCTGTTTTTT. It translates to CASSSPLGQGFTGELFF. Variable domain in full (rest from reference TRBV7-9 and TRBJ2-2): DTGVSQNPRHKITKRGQNVTFRCDPISEHNRLYWYRQTLGQGPEFLTYFQNEAQLEKSRLLSDRFSAERPKGSFSTLEIQRTEQGDSAMYLCASSSPLGQGFTGELFFGEGSRLTVL.

This clone has more than one count but fewer than ten. DNA for the CDR3: TGTGCCAGCGGACTAGCGGGAGTATCGTTGTTTTTT. Translated: CASGLAGVSLFF. The chain joins TRBV6-6 to TRBJ2-2, with 13 nucleotides matching TRBD2. CDR3 length: 12 residues. CDR1 and CDR2 (germline): MNHNY, SVGAGI (reference sequence). J lost 15 bases, V lost 8 bases, and 6 bases had no gene match.

Details on this clone: In the same sample, other DNA sequences code for this CDR3. The genes are TRBV28 and TRBJ1-2; no clear D gene. Trimming left V 3 bases short and J 4 bases short, with 12 bases between. Germline lookup yields CDR1 MDHEN and CDR2 SYDVKM. CDR3 length equals 14 residues. In nucleotides, the CDR3 is TGTGCCAGCAGTTTGGGAGGTTCTGGCTATGGCTACACCTTC. It is translated as CASSLGGSGYGYTF.

The genes are TRBV11-2 and TRBJ1-6; D is unresolved. The germline V and J ends were trimmed by 5 bases and 0 bases, with 14 bases remaining between them. CDR3 length: 17 residues. CDR1 and CDR2 (germline): SGHAT, FQNNGV. The CDR3 nucleotides are TGTGCCAGCAGCCCCCCCGCGGGGTTCTCCTATAATTCACCCCTCCACTTT. This translates into CASSPPAGFSYNSPLHF. Full variable domain (outside the CDR3, taken from reference TRBV11-2 and TRBJ1-6): EAGVAQSPRYKIIEKRQSVAFWCNPISGHATLYWYQQILGQGPKLLIQFQNNGVVDDSQLPKDRFSAERLKGVDSTLKIQPAKLEDSAVYLCASSPPAGFSYNSPLHFGNGTRLTVT.